A selection of T cell receptor beta chains follows, all from one sample in a study of Ad26.COV2.S vaccination and SARS-CoV-2 variants. The method was immunoSEQ multiplex PCR; TCRdb's version includes in-frame clones alone and lacks a portion of them. The sample yields 380,000 or so clones, 83% seen once. The sample here was peripheral blood, taken in a trial of Ad26.COV2.S vaccine versus placebo. These TCRs come from a person aged 18-65 years who received the Ad26.COV2.S COVID-19 vaccine or a placebo. The CDR3 runs from the conserved cysteine through the conserved F or W. The D gene is left open where the match is weak. Size tells how often a clone was seen (once, few, many) or the class of an expanded clone, and some rows leave it out.

d_call	clone_size	j_call	v_call	cdr3_nt	cdr3_aa
.	once	TRBJ1-5	TRBV6-2/TRBV6-3	TGTGCCAGCAGTTACTCCCGGGGGAGCAATCAGCCCCAGCATTTT	CASSYSRGSNQPQHF
.	.	TRBJ1-1	TRBV5-1	TGCGCCAGCAGCTTGGACCCAGACAGATTGAACACTGAAGCTTTCTTT	CASSLDPDRLNTEAFF
.	.	TRBJ2-5	TRBV7-7	TGTGCCAGCAGACCCGACCTGGCAGAGACCCAGTACTTC	CASRPDLAETQYF
TRBD1	.	TRBJ1-2	TRBV5-1	TGCGCCAGCAGCCCGGGACAGATTTACACCTTC	CASSPGQIYTF
TRBD1	.	TRBJ2-7	TRBV5-1	TGCGCCAGCAGCTCCGAGGGGACAGGGTACGAGCAGTACTTC	CASSSEGTGYEQYF
.	.	TRBJ1-5	TRBV5-8	TGTGCCAGCAGCCGGAATCGACAGATCAATCAGCCCCAGCATTTT	CASSRNRQINQPQHF
TRBD2	once	TRBJ2-5	TRBV7-2	TGTGCCAGCAGCTTAACTGCAGGACTAGCACGAGAGACCCAGTACTTC	CASSLTAGLARETQYF
.	.	TRBJ1-2	TRBV5-1	TGCGCCAGCAGCCCCGACGGGGGCTATGGCTACACCTTC	CASSPDGGYGYTF
.	.	TRBJ1-2	TRBV5-1	TGCGCCAGCTCGGAAGGGCCCAACTATGGCTACACCTTC	CASSEGPNYGYTF
.	.	TRBJ1-3	TRBV6-5	TGTGCCACCCTCGGTGGGGGGCCTGGAAACACCATATATTTT	CATLGGGPGNTIYF
.	.	TRBJ1-5	TRBV6-1	TGTGCCAGCAGTGAAGAGAGGGGCGGGCGGGGCAATCAGCCCCAGCATTTT	CASSEERGGRGNQPQHF
TRBD2	.	TRBJ2-5	TRBV7-9	TGTGCCAGCAGCTTAGCTACTAGCGGGAGGGAAGAGACCCAGTACTTC	CASSLATSGREETQYF
.	.	TRBJ1-1	TRBV2	TGTGCCAGCAGGGCCGGGACTTTGGTTGAAGCTTTCTTT	CASRAGTLVEAFF
.	.	TRBJ1-5	TRBV7-9	TGTGCCAGCAGCTTAGGTACAGGTCACAATCAGCCCCAGCATTTT	CASSLGTGHNQPQHF
.	.	TRBJ1-2	TRBV7-9	TGTGCCAGCAGCTTACAGGGCTCGGCTGGCTACACCTTC	CASSLQGSAGYTF
TRBD1	.	TRBJ1-5	TRBV5-6	TGTGCCAGCAGCTCCTACGACAGGGAAGGAGGCAATCAGCCCCAGCATTTT	CASSSYDREGGNQPQHF
TRBD2	.	TRBJ2-2	TRBV6-2/TRBV6-3	TGTGCCAGCAGCTCGGGACTAGCCTCGGGGGAGCTGTTTTTT	CASSSGLASGELFF
.	once	TRBJ2-3	TRBV19	TGTGCCAGTAGTATTCAGAGGGGCACAGATACGCAGTATTTT	CASSIQRGTDTQYF
.	.	TRBJ1-1	TRBV18	TGTGCCAGCTCACCAGCGACAGGGAACACTGAAGCTTTCTTT	CASSPATGNTEAFF
.	.	TRBJ2-4	TRBV6-5	TGTGCCAGCAGTCCCCCGGGAGTAAACATTCAGTACTTC	CASSPPGVNIQYF
TRBD1	.	TRBJ2-1	TRBV5-8	TGTGCCAGCAGCTTGGACAGGGGGTTCAATGAGCAGTTCTTC	CASSLDRGFNEQFF
.	.	TRBJ1-1	TRBV30	TGTGCCTGGAGTGCGGGACACCTCACTGAAGCTTTCTTT	CAWSAGHLTEAFF
TRBD1	.	TRBJ1-6	TRBV7-2	TGTGCCAGCAGCTTCACAGGGGTGGATTCACCCCTCCACTTT	CASSFTGVDSPLHF
TRBD1	few	TRBJ2-1	TRBV18	TGTGCCAGCTCACCAGGGACAGGGGATAATGAGCAGTTCTTC	CASSPGTGDNEQFF
.	.	TRBJ1-2	TRBV5-1	TGCGCCAGCAGCTTGGCCGGGAATTCCAACTATGGCTACACCTTC	CASSLAGNSNYGYTF
TRBD2	.	TRBJ2-1	TRBV5-1	TGCGCCAGCACGGGACTAGCGGGTTCCAATGAGCAGTTCTTC	CASTGLAGSNEQFF
.	few	TRBJ2-7	TRBV10-2	TGCGCCAGCAGTGCCCGCCGGGGTGCCTACGAGCAGTACTTC	CASSARRGAYEQYF
.	.	TRBJ2-1	TRBV6-2/TRBV6-3	TGTGCCAGCAGTTACCCCCTGGGGGGGGCCTTGGATGAGCAGTTCTTC	CASSYPLGGALDEQFF
.	.	TRBJ1-2	TRBV19	TGTGCCAGTAGTATAGCCGATGGCTACACCTTC	CASSIADGYTF